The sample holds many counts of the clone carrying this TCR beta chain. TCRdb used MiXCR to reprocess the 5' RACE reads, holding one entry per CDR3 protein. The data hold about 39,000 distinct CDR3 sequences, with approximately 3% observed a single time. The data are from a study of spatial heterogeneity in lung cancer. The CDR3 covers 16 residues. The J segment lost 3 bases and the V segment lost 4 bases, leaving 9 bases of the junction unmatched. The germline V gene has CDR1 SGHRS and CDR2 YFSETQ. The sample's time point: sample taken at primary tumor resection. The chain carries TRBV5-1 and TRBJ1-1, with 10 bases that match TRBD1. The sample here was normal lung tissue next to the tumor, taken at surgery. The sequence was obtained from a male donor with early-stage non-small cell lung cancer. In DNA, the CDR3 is TGCGCCAGCAGCCGCGGGACAGGGGTGATGGACACTGAAGCTTTCTTT. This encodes CASSRGTGVMDTEAFF.